The present T cell receptor (beta chain) was sequenced within a study of blood T cell repertoires in COVID-19. The CDR3 length is 14 residues. The V end was cut by 5 bases, the J end by 4 bases, with 12 bases between. Germline CDR1 is SGHVS and CDR2 is FQNEAQ. Per the study methods: Reference gene primer amplification yielded estimated nucleated cell counts. Here immunoSEQ multiplex PCR was the method, and the copy in TCRdb shows in-frame clones only, minus some. That table furnishes V, J and clone size, whereas the DNA furnished D and trimming. The sample consists of more than 30,000 clones, nearly 90% of them appearing once.

The source of this sequence is a man aged 60 to 69 with active COVID-19. Sample: peripheral blood. The chain combines TRBV7-8 with TRBJ1-3; maybe TRBD1 (6 bases). The CDR3 DNA sequence: TGTGCCAGCAGCCCCGGGACATTCGGAAACACCATATATTTT. Translated: CASSPGTFGNTIYF.